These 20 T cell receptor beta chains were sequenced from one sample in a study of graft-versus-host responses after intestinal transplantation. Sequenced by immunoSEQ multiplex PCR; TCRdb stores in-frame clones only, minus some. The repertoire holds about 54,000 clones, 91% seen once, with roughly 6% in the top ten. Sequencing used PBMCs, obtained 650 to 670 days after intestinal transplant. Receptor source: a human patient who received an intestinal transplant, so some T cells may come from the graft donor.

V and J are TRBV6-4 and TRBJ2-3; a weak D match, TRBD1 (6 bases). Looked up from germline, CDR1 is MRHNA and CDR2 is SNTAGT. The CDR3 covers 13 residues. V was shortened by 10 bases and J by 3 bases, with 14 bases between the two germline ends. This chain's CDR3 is CATSEGDTDTQYF. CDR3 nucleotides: TGTGCCACCTCCGAGGGGGATACAGATACGCAGTATTTT.

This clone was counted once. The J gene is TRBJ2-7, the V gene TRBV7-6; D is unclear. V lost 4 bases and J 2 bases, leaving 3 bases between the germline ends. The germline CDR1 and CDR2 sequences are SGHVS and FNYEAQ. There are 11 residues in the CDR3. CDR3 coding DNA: TGTGCCAGCAGCTCTACCTACGAGCAGTACTTC. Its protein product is CASSSTYEQYF.

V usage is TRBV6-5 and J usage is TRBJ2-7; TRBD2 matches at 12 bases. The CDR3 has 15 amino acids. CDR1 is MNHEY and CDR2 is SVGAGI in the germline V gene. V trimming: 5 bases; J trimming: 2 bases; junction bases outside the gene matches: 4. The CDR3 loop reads CASSRTSGGTYEQYF. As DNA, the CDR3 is TGTGCCAGCAGTCGCACTAGCGGGGGGACCTACGAGCAGTACTTC.

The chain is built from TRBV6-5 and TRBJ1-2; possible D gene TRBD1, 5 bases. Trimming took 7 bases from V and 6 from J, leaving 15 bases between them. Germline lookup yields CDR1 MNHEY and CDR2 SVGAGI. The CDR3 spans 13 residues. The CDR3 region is CASTQGTANGYTF. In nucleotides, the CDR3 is TGTGCCAGCACGCAGGGTACCGCAAATGGCTACACCTTC.

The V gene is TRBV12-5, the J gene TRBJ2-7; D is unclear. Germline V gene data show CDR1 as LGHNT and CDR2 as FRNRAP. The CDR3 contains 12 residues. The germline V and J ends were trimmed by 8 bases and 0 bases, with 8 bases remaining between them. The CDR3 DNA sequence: TGTGCTAGTAAACGATACTCCTACGAGCAGTACTTC. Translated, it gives CASKRYSYEQYF.

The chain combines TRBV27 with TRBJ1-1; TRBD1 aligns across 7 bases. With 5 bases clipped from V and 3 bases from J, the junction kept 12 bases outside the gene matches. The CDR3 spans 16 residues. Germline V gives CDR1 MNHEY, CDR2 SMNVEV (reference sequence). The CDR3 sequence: CASSQGTVLLYTEAFF. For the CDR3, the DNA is TGTGCCAGCAGTCAAGGGACAGTCCTCTTGTACACTGAAGCTTTCTTT.

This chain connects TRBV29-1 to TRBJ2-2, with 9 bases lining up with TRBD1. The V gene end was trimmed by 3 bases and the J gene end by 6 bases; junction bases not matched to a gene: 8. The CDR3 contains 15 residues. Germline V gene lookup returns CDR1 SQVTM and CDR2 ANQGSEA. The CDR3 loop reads CSVDNDRGESGELFF. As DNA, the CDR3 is TGCAGCGTTGACAACGACAGGGGGGAGTCCGGGGAGCTGTTTTTT.

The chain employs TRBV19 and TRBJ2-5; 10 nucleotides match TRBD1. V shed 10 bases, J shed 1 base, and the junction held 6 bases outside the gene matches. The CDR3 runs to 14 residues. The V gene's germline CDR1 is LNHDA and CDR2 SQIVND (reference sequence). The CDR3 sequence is CATGTGVSQETQYF. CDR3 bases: TGTGCCACCGGGACAGGGGTGAGCCAAGAGACCCAGTACTTC.

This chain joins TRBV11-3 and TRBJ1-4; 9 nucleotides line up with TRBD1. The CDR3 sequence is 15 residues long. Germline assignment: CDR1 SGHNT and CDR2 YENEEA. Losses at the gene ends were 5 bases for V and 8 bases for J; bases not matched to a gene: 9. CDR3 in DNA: TGTGCCAGCAGCCTAGGACAGGGGATAGTGGAAAAACTGTTTTTT. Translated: CASSLGQGIVEKLFF.

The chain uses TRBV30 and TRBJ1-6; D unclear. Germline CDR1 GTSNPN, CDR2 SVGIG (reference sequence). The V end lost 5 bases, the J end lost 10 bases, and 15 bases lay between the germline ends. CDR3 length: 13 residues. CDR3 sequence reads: CAWLPDGYSPLHF. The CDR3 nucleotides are TGTGCCTGGCTCCCTGACGGGTACTCACCCCTCCACTTT.

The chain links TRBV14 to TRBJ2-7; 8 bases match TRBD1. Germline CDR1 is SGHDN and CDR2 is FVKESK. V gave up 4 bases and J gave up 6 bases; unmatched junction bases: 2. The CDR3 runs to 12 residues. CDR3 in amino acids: CASSPTGAEQYF. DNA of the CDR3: TGTGCCAGCAGCCCGACAGGGGCCGAGCAGTACTTC. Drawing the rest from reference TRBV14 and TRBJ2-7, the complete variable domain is EAGVTQFPSHSVIEKGQTVTLRCDPISGHDNLYWYRRVMGKEIKFLLHFVKESKQDESGMPNNRFLAERTGGTYSTLKVQPAELEDSGVYFCASSPTGAEQYFGPGTRLTVT.

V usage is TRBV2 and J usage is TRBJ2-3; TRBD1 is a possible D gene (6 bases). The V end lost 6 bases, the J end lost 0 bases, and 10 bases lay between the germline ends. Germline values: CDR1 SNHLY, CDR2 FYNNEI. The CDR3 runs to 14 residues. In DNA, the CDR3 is TGTGCCAGCAGGGGGGCACCTAGCACAGATACGCAGTATTTT. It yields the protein CASRGAPSTDTQYF. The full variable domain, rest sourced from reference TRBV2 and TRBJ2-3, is EPEVTQTPSHQVTQMGQEVILRCVPISNHLYFYWYRQILGQKVEFLVSFYNNEISEKSEIFDDQFSVERPDGSNFTLKIRSTKLEDSAMYFCASRGAPSTDTQYFGPGTRLTVL.

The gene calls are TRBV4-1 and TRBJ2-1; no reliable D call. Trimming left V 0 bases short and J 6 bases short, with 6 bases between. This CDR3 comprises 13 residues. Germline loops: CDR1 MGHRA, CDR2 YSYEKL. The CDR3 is CASSQEGRNEQFF. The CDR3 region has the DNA TGCGCCAGCAGCCAAGAAGGTCGCAATGAGCAGTTCTTC.

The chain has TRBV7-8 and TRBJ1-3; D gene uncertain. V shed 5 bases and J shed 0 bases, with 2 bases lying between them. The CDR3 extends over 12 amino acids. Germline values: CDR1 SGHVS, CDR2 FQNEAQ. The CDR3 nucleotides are TGTGCCAGCAGCGCCTCTGGAAACACCATATATTTT. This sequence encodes CASSASGNTIYF. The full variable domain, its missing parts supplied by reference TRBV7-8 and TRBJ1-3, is GAGVSQSPRYKVAKRGQDVALRCDPISGHVSLFWYQQALGQGPEFLTYFQNEAQLDKSGLPSDRFFAERPEGSVSTLKIQRTQQEDSAVYLCASSASGNTIYFGEGSWLTVV.

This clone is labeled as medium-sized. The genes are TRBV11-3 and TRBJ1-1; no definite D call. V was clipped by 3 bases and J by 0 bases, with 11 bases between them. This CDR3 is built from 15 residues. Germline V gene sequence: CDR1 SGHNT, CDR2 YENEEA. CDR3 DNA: TGTGCCAGCAGCTTTCTGACCCTTTTGAACACTGAAGCTTTCTTT. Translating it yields CASSFLTLLNTEAFF.

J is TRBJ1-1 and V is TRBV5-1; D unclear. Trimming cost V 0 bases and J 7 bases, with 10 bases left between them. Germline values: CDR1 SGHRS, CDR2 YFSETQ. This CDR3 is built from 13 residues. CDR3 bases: TGCGCCAGCAGCTTGGCGACCTTAAGTGAAGCTTTCTTT. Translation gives CASSLATLSEAFF. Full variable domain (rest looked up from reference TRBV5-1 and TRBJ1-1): KAGVTQTPRYLIKTRGQQVTLSCSPISGHRSVSWYQQTPGQGLQFLFEYFSETQRNKGNFPGRFSGRQFSNSRSEMNVSTLELGDSALYLCASSLATLSEAFFGQGTRLTVV.

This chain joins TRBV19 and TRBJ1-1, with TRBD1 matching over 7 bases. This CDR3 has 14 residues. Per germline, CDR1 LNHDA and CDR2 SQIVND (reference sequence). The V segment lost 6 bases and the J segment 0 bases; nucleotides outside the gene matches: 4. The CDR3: CASRDRRLNTEAFF. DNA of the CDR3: TGTGCCAGTAGGGACAGGCGACTGAACACTGAAGCTTTCTTT.

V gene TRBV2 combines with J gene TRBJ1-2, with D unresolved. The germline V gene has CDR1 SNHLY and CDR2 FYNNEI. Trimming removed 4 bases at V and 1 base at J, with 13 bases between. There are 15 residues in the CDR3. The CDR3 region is CASSGGRILNYGYTF. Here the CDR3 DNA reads TGTGCCAGCAGTGGCGGACGGATTCTTAACTATGGCTACACCTTC.

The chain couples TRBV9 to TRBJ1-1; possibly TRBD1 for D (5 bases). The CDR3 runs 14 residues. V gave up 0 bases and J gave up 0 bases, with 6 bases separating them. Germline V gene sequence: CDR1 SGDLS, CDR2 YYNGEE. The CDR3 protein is CASSVEDMNTEAFF. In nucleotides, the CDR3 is TGTGCCAGCAGCGTAGAGGACATGAACACTGAAGCTTTCTTT.

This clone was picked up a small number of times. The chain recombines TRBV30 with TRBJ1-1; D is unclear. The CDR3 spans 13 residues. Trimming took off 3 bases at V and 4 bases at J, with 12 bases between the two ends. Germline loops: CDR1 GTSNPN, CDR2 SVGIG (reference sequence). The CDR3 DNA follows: TGTGCCTGGAGGATGGGGATCGGCACTGAAGCTTTCTTT. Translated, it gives CAWRMGIGTEAFF.